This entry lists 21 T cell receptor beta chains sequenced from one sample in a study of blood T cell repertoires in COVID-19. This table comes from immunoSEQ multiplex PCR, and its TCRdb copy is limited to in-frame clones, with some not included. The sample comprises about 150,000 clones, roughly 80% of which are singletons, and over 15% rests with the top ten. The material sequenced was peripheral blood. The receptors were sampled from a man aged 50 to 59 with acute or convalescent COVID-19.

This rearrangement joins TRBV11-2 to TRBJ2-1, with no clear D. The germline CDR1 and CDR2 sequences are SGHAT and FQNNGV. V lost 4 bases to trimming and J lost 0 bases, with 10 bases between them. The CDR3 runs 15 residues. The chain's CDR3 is CASSSHSGSYNEQFF. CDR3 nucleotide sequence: TGTGCCAGCAGCTCCCACTCCGGCTCCTACAATGAGCAGTTCTTC.

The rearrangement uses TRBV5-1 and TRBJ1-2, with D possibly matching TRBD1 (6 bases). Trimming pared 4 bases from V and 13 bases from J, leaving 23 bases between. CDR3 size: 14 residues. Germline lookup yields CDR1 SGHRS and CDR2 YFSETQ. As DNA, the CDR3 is TGCGCCAGCAGCCCAACGGAACAGGGCTCGTGGTGCACCTTC. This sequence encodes CASSPTEQGSWCTF.

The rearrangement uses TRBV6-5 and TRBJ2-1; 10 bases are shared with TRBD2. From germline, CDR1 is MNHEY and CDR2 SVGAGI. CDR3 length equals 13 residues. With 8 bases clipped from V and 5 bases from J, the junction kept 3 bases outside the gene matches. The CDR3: CASLAGVDNEQFF. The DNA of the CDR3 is TGTGCCAGCCTAGCGGGGGTTGACAATGAGCAGTTCTTC.

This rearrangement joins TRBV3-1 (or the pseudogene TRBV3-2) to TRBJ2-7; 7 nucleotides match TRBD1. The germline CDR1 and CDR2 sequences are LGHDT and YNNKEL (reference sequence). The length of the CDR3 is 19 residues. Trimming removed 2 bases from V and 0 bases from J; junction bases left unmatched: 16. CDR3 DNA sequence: TGTGCCAGCAGCCAAATCCCGGGCCTCGCCTCAGGGGGCTCCTACGAGCAGTACTTC. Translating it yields CASSQIPGLASGGSYEQYF.

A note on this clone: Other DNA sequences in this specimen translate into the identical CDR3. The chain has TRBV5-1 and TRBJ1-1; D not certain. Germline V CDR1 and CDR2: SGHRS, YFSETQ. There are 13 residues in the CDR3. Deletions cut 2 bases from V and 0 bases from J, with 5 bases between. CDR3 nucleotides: TGCGCCAGCAGCTTATCCATGAACACTGAAGCTTTCTTT. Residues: CASSLSMNTEAFF.

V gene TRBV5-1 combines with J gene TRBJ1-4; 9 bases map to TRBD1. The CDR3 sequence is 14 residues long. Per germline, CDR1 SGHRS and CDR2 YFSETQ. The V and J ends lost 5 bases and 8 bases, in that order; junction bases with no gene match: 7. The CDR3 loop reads CASSSGTGSEKLFF. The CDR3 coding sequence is TGCGCCAGCAGTTCCGGGACAGGGAGCGAAAAACTGTTTTTT.

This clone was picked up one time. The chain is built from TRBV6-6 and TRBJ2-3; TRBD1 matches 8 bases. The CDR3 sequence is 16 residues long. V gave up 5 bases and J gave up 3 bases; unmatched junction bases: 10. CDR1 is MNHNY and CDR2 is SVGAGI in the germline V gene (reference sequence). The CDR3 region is CASSPLTGVRTDTQYF. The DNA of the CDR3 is TGTGCCAGCAGTCCGCTGACAGGGGTCAGGACAGATACGCAGTATTTT.

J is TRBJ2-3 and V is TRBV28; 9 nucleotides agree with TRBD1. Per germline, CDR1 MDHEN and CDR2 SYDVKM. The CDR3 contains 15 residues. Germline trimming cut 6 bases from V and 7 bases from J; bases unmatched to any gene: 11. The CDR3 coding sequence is TGTGCCAGCAGCCCCGGGACAGGGAAAGGGCATACGCAGTATTTT. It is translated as CASSPGTGKGHTQYF.

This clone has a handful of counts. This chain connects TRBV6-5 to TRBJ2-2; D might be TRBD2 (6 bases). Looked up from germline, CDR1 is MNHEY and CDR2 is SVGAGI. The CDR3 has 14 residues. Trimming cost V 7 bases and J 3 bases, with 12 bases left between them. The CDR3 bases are TGTGCCAGCAAGGTACCGGGGGACACCGGGGAGCTGTTTTTT. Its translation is CASKVPGDTGELFF.

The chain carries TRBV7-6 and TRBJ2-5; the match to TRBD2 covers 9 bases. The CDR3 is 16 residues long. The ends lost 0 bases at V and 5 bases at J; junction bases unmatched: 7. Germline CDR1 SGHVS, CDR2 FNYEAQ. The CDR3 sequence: CASSLASRGGPETQYF. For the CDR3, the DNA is TGTGCCAGCAGCTTAGCTTCGCGGGGGGGCCCCGAGACCCAGTACTTC. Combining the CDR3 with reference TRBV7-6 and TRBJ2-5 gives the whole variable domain GAGVSQSPRYKVTKRGQDVALRCDPISGHVSLYWYRQALGQGPEFLTYFNYEAQQDKSGLPNDRFSAERPEGSISTLTIQRTEQRDSAMYRCASSLASRGGPETQYFGPGTRLLVL.

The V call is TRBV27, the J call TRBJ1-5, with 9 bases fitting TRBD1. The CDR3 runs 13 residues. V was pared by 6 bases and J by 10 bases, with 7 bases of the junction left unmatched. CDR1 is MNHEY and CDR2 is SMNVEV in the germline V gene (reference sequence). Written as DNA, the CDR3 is TGTGCCAGCAGCCGGGACAGGGACACTCCCCAGCATTTT. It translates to CASSRDRDTPQHF.

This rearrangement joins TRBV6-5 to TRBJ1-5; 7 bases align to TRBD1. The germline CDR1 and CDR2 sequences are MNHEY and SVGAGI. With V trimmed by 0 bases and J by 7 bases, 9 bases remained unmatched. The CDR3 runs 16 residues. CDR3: CASSYSGRGTGQPQHF. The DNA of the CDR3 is TGTGCCAGCAGTTACTCTGGCAGGGGGACCGGGCAGCCCCAGCATTTT.

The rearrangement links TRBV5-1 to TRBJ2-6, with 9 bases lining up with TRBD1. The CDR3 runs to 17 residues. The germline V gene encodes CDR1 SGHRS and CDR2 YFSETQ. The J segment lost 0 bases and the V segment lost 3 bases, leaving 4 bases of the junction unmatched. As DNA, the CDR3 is TGCGCCAGCAGCTCGGGACAGGGATACTCTGGGGCCAACGTCCTGACTTTC. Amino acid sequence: CASSSGQGYSGANVLTF.

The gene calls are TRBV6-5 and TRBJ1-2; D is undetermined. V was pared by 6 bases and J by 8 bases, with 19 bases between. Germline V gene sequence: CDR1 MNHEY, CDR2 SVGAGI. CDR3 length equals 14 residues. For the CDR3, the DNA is TGTGCCAGCAGACCACCGGGGAAAGGGCCCGGCTACACCTTC. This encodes CASRPPGKGPGYTF.

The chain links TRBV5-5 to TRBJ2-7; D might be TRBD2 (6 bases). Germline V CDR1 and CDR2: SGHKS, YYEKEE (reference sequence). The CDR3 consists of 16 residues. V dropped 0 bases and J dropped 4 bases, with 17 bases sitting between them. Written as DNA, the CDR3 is TGTGCCAGCAGCTTGGAGGGAGGTCGGTGGAGGTACGAGCAGTACGTC. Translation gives CASSLEGGRWRYEQYV.

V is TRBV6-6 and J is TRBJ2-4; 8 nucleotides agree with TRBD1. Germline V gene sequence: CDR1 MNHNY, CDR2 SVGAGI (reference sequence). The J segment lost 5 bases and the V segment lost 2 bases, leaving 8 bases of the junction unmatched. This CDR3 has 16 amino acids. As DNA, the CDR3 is TGTGCCAGCAGTTACCAGCCGACAGGGGCGGAAAACATTCAGTACTTC. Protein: CASSYQPTGAENIQYF.

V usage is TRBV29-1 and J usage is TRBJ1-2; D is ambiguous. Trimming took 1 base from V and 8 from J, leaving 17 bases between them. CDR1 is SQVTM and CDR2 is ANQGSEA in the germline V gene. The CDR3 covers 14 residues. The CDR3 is CSVEVHGVGRGYTF. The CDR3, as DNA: TGCAGCGTTGAAGTCCACGGCGTTGGGAGGGGCTACACCTTC.

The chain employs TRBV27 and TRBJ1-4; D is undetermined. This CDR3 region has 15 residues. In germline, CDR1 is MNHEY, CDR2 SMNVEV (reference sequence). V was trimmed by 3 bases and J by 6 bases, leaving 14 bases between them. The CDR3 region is CASSFVRLRDEKLFF. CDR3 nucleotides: TGTGCCAGCAGTTTTGTACGGTTGAGGGATGAAAAACTGTTTTTT.

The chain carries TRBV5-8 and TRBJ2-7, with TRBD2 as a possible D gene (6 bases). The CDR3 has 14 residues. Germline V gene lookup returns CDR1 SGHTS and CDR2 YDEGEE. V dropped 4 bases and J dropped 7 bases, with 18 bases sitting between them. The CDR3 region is CASSGSRRAGEQYV. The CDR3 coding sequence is TGTGCCAGCAGCGGGTCGCGCAGGGCGGGGGAGCAGTACGTC.

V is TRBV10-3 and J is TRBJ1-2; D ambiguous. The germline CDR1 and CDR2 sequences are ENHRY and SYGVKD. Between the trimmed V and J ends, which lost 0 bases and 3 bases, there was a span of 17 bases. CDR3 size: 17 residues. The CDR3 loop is CAISESTGRQKHYGYTF. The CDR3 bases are TGTGCCATCAGTGAGTCGACGGGGAGGCAGAAACACTATGGCTACACCTTC.

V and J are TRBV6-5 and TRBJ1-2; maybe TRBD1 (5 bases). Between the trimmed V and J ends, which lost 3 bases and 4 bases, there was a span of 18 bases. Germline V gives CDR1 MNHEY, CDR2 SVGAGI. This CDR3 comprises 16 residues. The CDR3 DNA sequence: TGTGCCAGCAGTTATGGGTCGTTGGGGCTCTCCTATGGCTACACCTTC. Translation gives CASSYGSLGLSYGYTF.